The 20 T cell receptor beta chains presented below share a single source sample, sequenced in a study of CD8+ T cells in alopecia areata. It was cDNA, reverse transcribed from extracted RNA, that served as the sequencing template. Only in-frame clones appear in the TCRdb table, and some are missing; sequencing was by immunoSEQ multiplex PCR. This table has some 150,000 clones, less than 65% appearing once. The material sequenced was CD8+ T cells sorted from blood, taken at week 0. These receptors were obtained from a human donor with alopecia areata.

There are a few counts of this clone. The chain carries TRBV6-4 and TRBJ2-3; 10 bases agree with TRBD1. The CDR3 has 15 residues. V was pared by 4 bases and J by 4 bases, with 5 bases of the junction left unmatched. Germline CDR1 MRHNA, CDR2 SNTAGT. CDR3 DNA: TGTGCCAGCAGTGTCTCAGGACAGGGGGCAGATACGCAGTATTTT. Amino acid sequence: CASSVSGQGADTQYF.

This clone was observed a handful of times. The chain joins TRBV29-1 to TRBJ2-3, with 11 nucleotides matching TRBD1. Unmatched junction bases numbered 7, after V lost 1 base and J lost 7 bases. The CDR3 runs to 15 residues. The V gene's germline CDR1 is SQVTM and CDR2 ANQGSEA. CDR3 sequence (DNA): TGCAGCGTTGAAGCGGACAGGGGGCGATTACATACGCAGTATTTT. It is translated as CSVEADRGRLHTQYF.

The chain has TRBV27 and TRBJ1-1; perhaps TRBD1 as D (5 bases). V was cut by 5 bases and J by 5 bases, with 15 bases left in between. Germline V gives CDR1 MNHEY, CDR2 SMNVEV (reference sequence). This CDR3 spans 14 amino acids. As DNA, the CDR3 is TGTGCCAGCAGTAATGAGGGGAGAGAGACTGAAGCTTTCTTT. Its translation is CASSNEGRETEAFF.

Note on this clone: This same CDR3 is encoded by further DNA sequences in the sample. The gene calls are TRBV30 and TRBJ2-7; D may be TRBD2 (6 bases). Germline lookup yields CDR1 GTSNPN and CDR2 SVGIG (reference sequence). The CDR3 length is 11 residues. The ends were cut back, 5 bases at V and 7 bases at J, with 12 bases in the middle. CDR3 amino acids: CAWSVGGEQYF. The DNA for the CDR3 is TGTGCCTGGTCAGTCGGAGGGGAGCAGTACTTC.

The rearrangement uses TRBV15 and TRBJ1-3; weak D call: TRBD1 (6 bases). The CDR3 totals 15 residues. Germline V CDR1 and CDR2: LNHNV, YYDKDF (reference sequence). Deletions cut 3 bases from V and 7 bases from J, with 16 bases between. The CDR3 protein is CATSSSGEVRNTIYF. CDR3 DNA: TGTGCCACCAGCAGCTCAGGGGAGGTACGGAACACCATATATTTT.

The chain has TRBV30 and TRBJ1-2, with D unclear. Between the trimmed V and J ends, which lost 5 bases and 4 bases, there was a span of 11 bases. The V gene's germline CDR1 is GTSNPN and CDR2 SVGIG (reference sequence). The length of the CDR3 is 12 residues. CDR3 loop: CAWESGSYGYTF. The CDR3 DNA is TGTGCCTGGGAATCTGGGTCCTATGGCTACACCTTC.

The chain recombines TRBV30 with TRBJ1-1; unclear D gene. The CDR3 contains 15 residues. V gave up 0 bases and J gave up 0 bases, with 11 bases separating them. CDR1 and CDR2 (germline): GTSNPN, SVGIG (reference sequence). The CDR3 spells CAWSVDGRMNTEAFF. CDR3 bases: TGTGCCTGGAGTGTCGATGGACGGATGAACACTGAAGCTTTCTTT.

CDR3 DNA sequence: TGTGCCAGCAGCGTAGAGACAGTAACAGATACGCAGTATTTT. Its protein product is CASSVETVTDTQYF. The chain recombines TRBV9 with TRBJ2-3; D is possibly TRBD1 (5 bases). CDR3 length equals 14 residues. The germline V gene has CDR1 SGDLS and CDR2 YYNGEE. Trimming stripped 0 bases from V and 3 bases from J, with 8 bases between.

This chain connects TRBV15 to TRBJ2-7; 8 bases match TRBD1. The CDR3 is 13 amino acids. The V gene's germline CDR1 is LNHNV and CDR2 YYDKDF (reference sequence). Trimming at V came to 9 bases and at J to 5 bases, leaving 9 bases not matched to a gene. Here the CDR3 reads CATTQTGEDEQYF. The CDR3 nucleotides are TGTGCCACTACTCAGACAGGGGAGGACGAGCAGTACTTC.

The genes are TRBV7-3 and TRBJ2-2; D is undetermined. CDR1 is SGHTA, CDR2 FQGTGA, per germline. V was clipped by 4 bases and J by 0 bases, with 9 bases between them. The CDR3 runs to 15 residues. For the CDR3, the DNA is TGTGCCAGCAGCTCCTCGGCAGCGAACACCGGGGAGCTGTTTTTT. Protein sequence: CASSSSAANTGELFF.

The table lists this clone with a count of one. The chain combines TRBV4-3 with TRBJ2-5; the D call may be TRBD1 or TRBD2 (5 bases each). The length of the CDR3 is 15 residues. V lost 4 bases to trimming and J lost 0 bases, with 12 bases between them. Germline V gene lookup returns CDR1 LGHNA and CDR2 YSLEER. The chain's CDR3 is CASSPLVGDQETQYF. The CDR3 DNA sequence: TGCGCCAGCAGCCCCCTCGTGGGGGACCAAGAGACCCAGTACTTC.

This clone occurred a few times. This sequence joins TRBV2 and TRBJ1-2; D is uncertain. Trimming left V 1 base short and J 4 bases short, with 7 bases between. Germline CDR1 is SNHLY and CDR2 is FYNNEI. CDR3 length: 13 residues. CDR3 coding DNA: TGTGCCAGCAGTGAAGGTCTCCTCTATGGCTACACCTTC. This encodes CASSEGLLYGYTF.

The J gene is TRBJ2-7, the V gene TRBV4-1; 11 bases fit TRBD2. V lost 2 bases and J lost 2; bases outside the gene matches: 2. Germline V gives CDR1 MGHRA, CDR2 YSYEKL. The CDR3 sequence is 15 residues long. Here the CDR3 reads CASSQTSGGAYEQYF. The CDR3 nucleotides are TGCGCCAGCAGCCAAACTAGCGGGGGAGCCTACGAGCAGTACTTC.

The rearrangement links TRBV20-1 to TRBJ1-1, with D perhaps matching TRBD1 (6 bases). Trimming shortened V by 6 bases and J by 7 bases, and 12 bases separated the two germline ends. This CDR3 is 11 amino acids long. From germline, CDR1 is DFQATT and CDR2 SNEGSKA (reference sequence). The CDR3 DNA reads TGCAGTGCAACTCGGACAGATGAAGCTTTCTTT. Protein sequence: CSATRTDEAFF.

Concerning this clone itself: The sample has other DNA sequences that encode this CDR3 too. This chain connects TRBV4-3 to TRBJ2-7, with D perhaps TRBD2 (5 bases). CDR1 is LGHNA, CDR2 YSLEER, per germline. V was shortened by 0 bases and J by 3 bases, with 9 bases between the two germline ends. The length of the CDR3 is 14 residues. The CDR3 coding sequence is TGCGCCAGCAGCCAAGATGAGGGAAGCTACGAGCAGTACTTC. This codes for CASSQDEGSYEQYF.

J is TRBJ1-2 and V is TRBV7-2, with D perhaps matching TRBD1 (5 bases). The length of the CDR3 is 14 residues. Germline loops: CDR1 SGHTA, CDR2 FQGNSA. V lost 3 bases and J 2 bases, leaving 10 bases between the germline ends. CDR3 residues: CASSFGGTNYGYTF. In nucleotides, the CDR3 is TGTGCCAGCAGCTTCGGAGGGACCAACTATGGCTACACCTTC.

The sample holds a few counts of this clone. Its ends do not fully match the called genes, so a read error is possible. The chain has TRBV14 and TRBJ1-1, with D possibly matching TRBD1 (6 bases). The V gene's germline CDR1 is SGHDN and CDR2 FVKESK. The CDR3 loop spans 13 amino acids. The CDR3 spells CASSHGGDTEASF. The CDR3 DNA follows: TGTGCCAGCAGCCACGGGGGGGACACTGAAGCTTCCTTT.

The chain couples TRBV30 to TRBJ2-2, with D perhaps TRBD1 or TRBD2 (5 bases each). Germline CDR1 is GTSNPN and CDR2 is SVGIG (reference sequence). V was clipped by 4 bases and J by 4 bases, with 19 bases between them. The CDR3 spans 16 residues. The CDR3 nucleotides are TGTGCCTGGACCATACCCCAGTCGGGACCCACCGGGGAGCTGTTTTTT. Protein product: CAWTIPQSGPTGELFF.

The genes are TRBV15 and TRBJ2-2, with 8 bases lining up with TRBD1. Germline V CDR1 and CDR2: LNHNV, YYDKDF (reference sequence). The ends lost 4 bases at V and 3 bases at J; junction bases unmatched: 4. The CDR3 consists of 15 residues. The CDR3 sequence: CATSKAGGDTGELFF. Here the CDR3 DNA reads TGTGCCACCAGCAAGGCAGGGGGCGACACCGGGGAGCTGTTTTTT.

This chain connects TRBV5-1 to TRBJ2-5, with D maybe TRBD1 (5 bases). CDR1 SGHRS and CDR2 YFSETQ come from the germline V gene. V was trimmed by 1 base and J by 4 bases, leaving 11 bases between them. This CDR3 is 14 amino acids long. CDR3 nucleotides: TGCGCCAGCAGCTTGCGACAGCTCGGAGAGACCCAGTACTTC. Protein: CASSLRQLGETQYF.